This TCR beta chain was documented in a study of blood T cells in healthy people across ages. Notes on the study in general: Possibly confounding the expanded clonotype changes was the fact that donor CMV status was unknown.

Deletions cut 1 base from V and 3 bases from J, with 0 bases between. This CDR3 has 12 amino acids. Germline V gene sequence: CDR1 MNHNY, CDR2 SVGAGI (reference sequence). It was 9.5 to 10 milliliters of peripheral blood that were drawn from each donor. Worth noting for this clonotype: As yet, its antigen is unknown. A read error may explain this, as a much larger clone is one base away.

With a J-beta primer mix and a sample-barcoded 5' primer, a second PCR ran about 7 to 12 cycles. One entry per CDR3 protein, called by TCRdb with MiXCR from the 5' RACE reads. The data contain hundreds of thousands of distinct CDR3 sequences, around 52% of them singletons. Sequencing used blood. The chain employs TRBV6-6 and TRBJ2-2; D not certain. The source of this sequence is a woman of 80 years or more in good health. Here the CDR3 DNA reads TGTGCCAGCAGTTACTACACCGGGGAGCTGTTTTTT. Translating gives CASSYYTGELFF.